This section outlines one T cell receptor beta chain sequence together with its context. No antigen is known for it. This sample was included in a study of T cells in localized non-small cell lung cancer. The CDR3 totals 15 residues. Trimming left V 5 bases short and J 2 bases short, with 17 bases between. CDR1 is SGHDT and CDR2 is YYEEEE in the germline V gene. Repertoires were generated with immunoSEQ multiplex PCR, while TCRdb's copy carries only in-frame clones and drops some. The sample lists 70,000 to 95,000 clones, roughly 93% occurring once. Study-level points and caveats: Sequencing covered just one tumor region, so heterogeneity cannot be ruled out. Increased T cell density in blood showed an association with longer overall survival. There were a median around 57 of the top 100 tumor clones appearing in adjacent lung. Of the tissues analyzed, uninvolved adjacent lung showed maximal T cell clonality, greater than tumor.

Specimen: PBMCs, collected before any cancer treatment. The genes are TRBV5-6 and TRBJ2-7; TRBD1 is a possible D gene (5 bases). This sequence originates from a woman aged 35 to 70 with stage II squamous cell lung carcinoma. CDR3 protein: CASRIWGRVPYEQYF. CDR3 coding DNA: TGTGCCAGCAGAATTTGGGGCAGAGTCCCCTACGAGCAGTACTTC.